This is a list of T cell receptor beta chains from one sample in a study of cytomegalovirus exposure and HLA in healthy donors. The method was immunoSEQ multiplex PCR; TCRdb's version includes in-frame clones alone and lacks a portion of them. This table holds 200,000 to 250,000 clones, approximately 90% found once. The source material was PBMCs. The receptor source for this set is a young woman in good health and CMV-seronegative. Both conserved end residues are part of each CDR3. The order of the fields is clone size, V gene, D gene, J gene, CDR3 DNA, CDR3 protein. D genes are given only for firm matches. Clone size is not always given. Where it is, it says once, few, many or a class for expanded clones.

clone size: .
V gene: TRBV7-3
D gene: TRBD2
J gene: TRBJ2-2
CDR3 DNA: TGTGCCAGCAGCTCGACTAGCGGTTGGACCGGGGAGCTGTTTTTT
CDR3 protein: CASSSTSGWTGELFF

clone size: few
V gene: TRBV11-2
D gene: .
J gene: TRBJ2-3
CDR3 DNA: TGTGCCAGCAGCCCAAACACAGATACGCAGTATTTT
CDR3 protein: CASSPNTDTQYF

clone size: once
V gene: TRBV5-1
D gene: TRBD1
J gene: TRBJ2-1
CDR3 DNA: TGCGCCAGCAGCTTGGCGGGACAGGGAGTAGGGAAGCAGTTCTTC
CDR3 protein: CASSLAGQGVGKQFF

clone size: .
V gene: TRBV9
D gene: TRBD1
J gene: TRBJ1-2
CDR3 DNA: TGTGCCAGCAGCGTGATGCCGGGACAGAACTATGGCTACACCTTC
CDR3 protein: CASSVMPGQNYGYTF

clone size: .
V gene: TRBV19
D gene: .
J gene: TRBJ1-4
CDR3 DNA: TGTGCCAGTAGTATTGGACGGACTCCTAATGAAAAACTGTTTTTT
CDR3 protein: CASSIGRTPNEKLFF

clone size: .
V gene: TRBV18
D gene: .
J gene: TRBJ2-5
CDR3 DNA: TGTGCCAGCGGGCCGGGGGAAGAGACCCAGTACTTC
CDR3 protein: CASGPGEETQYF

clone size: .
V gene: TRBV4-1
D gene: TRBD1
J gene: TRBJ1-2
CDR3 DNA: TGCGCCAGCAGCCGAGAGCCGATTGTTACAGGGGGTGGGTATGGCTACACCTTC
CDR3 protein: CASSREPIVTGGGYGYTF

clone size: .
V gene: TRBV7-3
D gene: .
J gene: TRBJ2-1
CDR3 DNA: TGTGCCAGCAGCTTACTCGCGGCCGCGGGGTGGAATGAGCAGTTCTTC
CDR3 protein: CASSLLAAAGWNEQFF

clone size: .
V gene: TRBV5-4
D gene: .
J gene: TRBJ1-4
CDR3 DNA: TGTGCCAGCAGCCTTGGGGCCCCGAGACAGTATAATGAAAAACTGTTTTTT
CDR3 protein: CASSLGAPRQYNEKLFF

clone size: .
V gene: TRBV18
D gene: .
J gene: TRBJ2-3
CDR3 DNA: TGTGCCAGCTCACAATGGGGAGGCGGGACTGGCACAGATACGCAGTATTTT
CDR3 protein: CASSQWGGGTGTDTQYF

clone size: .
V gene: TRBV2
D gene: .
J gene: TRBJ1-5
CDR3 DNA: TGTGCCAGCAGTGAATATCCCTACCGGTCGCCCCAGCATTTT
CDR3 protein: CASSEYPYRSPQHF

clone size: .
V gene: TRBV5-1
D gene: TRBD2
J gene: TRBJ2-1
CDR3 DNA: TGCGCCAGCGGGGTAGCGGGAGGATCCTACAATGAGCAGTTCTTC
CDR3 protein: CASGVAGGSYNEQFF

clone size: .
V gene: TRBV7-2
D gene: TRBD1
J gene: TRBJ2-7
CDR3 DNA: TGTGCCAGCAGATCGACAGGGGGCTCCTACGAGCAGTACTTC
CDR3 protein: CASRSTGGSYEQYF

clone size: .
V gene: TRBV6-1
D gene: .
J gene: TRBJ1-4
CDR3 DNA: TGTGCCAGCAGCCCTGTGGGGCTGACGAATGAAAAACTGTTTTTT
CDR3 protein: CASSPVGLTNEKLFF

clone size: .
V gene: TRBV5-1
D gene: .
J gene: TRBJ1-1
CDR3 DNA: TGCGCCAGCAGCTTGGGAGTGGAGTACACTGAAGCTTTCTTT
CDR3 protein: CASSLGVEYTEAFF

clone size: few
V gene: TRBV21-1
D gene: .
J gene: TRBJ2-1
CDR3 DNA: TGTGCCAGCAGCAAGGGACTAGCGGCCTACAATGAGCAGTTCTTC
CDR3 protein: CASSKGLAAYNEQFF

clone size: .
V gene: TRBV5-4
D gene: .
J gene: TRBJ1-5
CDR3 DNA: TGTGCCAGCAGCTTGGGAGGGACAAATCAGCCCCAGCATTTT
CDR3 protein: CASSLGGTNQPQHF

clone size: .
V gene: TRBV1
D gene: .
J gene: TRBJ2-4
CDR3 DNA: TGCACCAGCAGCTACGGAGGGACGATAGCCAAAAACATTCAGTACTTC
CDR3 protein: CTSSYGGTIAKNIQYF

clone size: once
V gene: TRBV7-9
D gene: .
J gene: TRBJ1-6
CDR3 DNA: TGTGCCAGCAGCTCCACCGCAACTGGGACAAGGAATTCACCCCTCCACTTT
CDR3 protein: CASSSTATGTRNSPLHF

clone size: .
V gene: TRBV4-1
D gene: TRBD1
J gene: TRBJ1-3
CDR3 DNA: TGCGCCAGCAGCCCAGAGGCCAGGACAGGGATAAACACCATATATTTT
CDR3 protein: CASSPEARTGINTIYF

clone size: .
V gene: TRBV14
D gene: TRBD1
J gene: TRBJ2-3
CDR3 DNA: TGTGCCAGCAGCGCGCGACTTGGCCAGGGGGCAGGAGATACGCAGTATTTT
CDR3 protein: CASSARLGQGAGDTQYF

clone size: .
V gene: TRBV18
D gene: .
J gene: TRBJ1-1
CDR3 DNA: TGTGCCAGCTCACCAACGGGAAACACTGAAGCTTTCTTT
CDR3 protein: CASSPTGNTEAFF

clone size: .
V gene: TRBV4-3
D gene: .
J gene: TRBJ1-1
CDR3 DNA: TGCGCCAGCAGCCAACTGGAGGAGAGCACTGAAGCTTTCTTT
CDR3 protein: CASSQLEESTEAFF

clone size: .
V gene: TRBV4-2
D gene: .
J gene: TRBJ2-1
CDR3 DNA: TGTGCCAGCAGCCAAGATTCGGGCGGGGGCTCCAATGAGCAGTTCTTC
CDR3 protein: CASSQDSGGGSNEQFF

clone size: .
V gene: TRBV6-6
D gene: .
J gene: TRBJ1-2
CDR3 DNA: TGTGCCAGCAGCCGGGACATCTATGGCTACACCTTC
CDR3 protein: CASSRDIYGYTF

clone size: .
V gene: TRBV4-2
D gene: TRBD2
J gene: TRBJ2-2
CDR3 DNA: TGTGCCAGCAGCCAAGACGTACCTAGCGGGACCAGCGGGGAGCTGTTTTTT
CDR3 protein: CASSQDVPSGTSGELFF

clone size: .
V gene: TRBV27
D gene: .
J gene: TRBJ1-2
CDR3 DNA: TGTGCCAGCAGCCCTATCGGGGTCGGCTACACCTTC
CDR3 protein: CASSPIGVGYTF

clone size: .
V gene: TRBV11-3
D gene: .
J gene: TRBJ2-7
CDR3 DNA: TGTGCCAGCAGCTTAGTCCAGGGGTTGGACTACGAGCAGTACTTC
CDR3 protein: CASSLVQGLDYEQYF

clone size: .
V gene: TRBV2
D gene: TRBD1
J gene: TRBJ1-2
CDR3 DNA: TGTGCCAGCGTCGGACAGGGGCCTTGGGATGGCTACACCTTC
CDR3 protein: CASVGQGPWDGYTF

clone size: .
V gene: TRBV19
D gene: .
J gene: TRBJ1-4
CDR3 DNA: TGTGCCAGTAGTATTGGGGGGGTCGCAACTAATGAAAAACTGTTTTTT
CDR3 protein: CASSIGGVATNEKLFF

clone size: few
V gene: TRBV30
D gene: .
J gene: TRBJ2-3
CDR3 DNA: TGTGCCTGGACGGACACCTCTAGCACAGATACGCAGTATTTT
CDR3 protein: CAWTDTSSTDTQYF

clone size: once
V gene: TRBV9
D gene: TRBD2
J gene: TRBJ2-1
CDR3 DNA: TGTGCCAGCAGTGGAACTAGCGGGGGTAACAATGAGCAGTTCTTC
CDR3 protein: CASSGTSGGNNEQFF

clone size: .
V gene: TRBV15
D gene: TRBD1
J gene: TRBJ2-5
CDR3 DNA: TGTGCCACCAGCAGTATATGGACAGGACAAGAGACCCAGTACTTC
CDR3 protein: CATSSIWTGQETQYF

clone size: .
V gene: TRBV29-1
D gene: TRBD1
J gene: TRBJ2-3
CDR3 DNA: TGCAGCGTCAGGGGGACCAGCGGATACGCAGATACGCAGTATTTT
CDR3 protein: CSVRGTSGYADTQYF

clone size: .
V gene: TRBV6-5
D gene: .
J gene: TRBJ1-1
CDR3 DNA: TGTGCCAGCAGCCTGGACATAAGAGCAGGGGAAGCTTTCTTT
CDR3 protein: CASSLDIRAGEAFF

clone size: .
V gene: TRBV7-6
D gene: TRBD1
J gene: TRBJ1-3
CDR3 DNA: TGTGCCAGCAGCTTAATCCCAGGGGGAAGCTCTGGAAACACCATATATTTT
CDR3 protein: CASSLIPGGSSGNTIYF

clone size: .
V gene: TRBV5-8
D gene: .
J gene: TRBJ2-7
CDR3 DNA: TGTGCCAGCAGCTCTCGAGGGGGGGGCGAGCAGTACTTC
CDR3 protein: CASSSRGGGEQYF

clone size: .
V gene: TRBV2
D gene: TRBD1
J gene: TRBJ1-4
CDR3 DNA: TGTGCCAGCAGCCTTCAGGGGACAGGGGGAGGAAAACTGTTTTTT
CDR3 protein: CASSLQGTGGGKLFF

clone size: once
V gene: TRBV5-6
D gene: TRBD2
J gene: TRBJ2-3
CDR3 DNA: TGTGCCAGCGGAAAATACGGGACTAGACTAATCACAGATACGCAGTATTTT
CDR3 protein: CASGKYGTRLITDTQYF

clone size: .
V gene: TRBV6-6
D gene: .
J gene: TRBJ1-2
CDR3 DNA: TGTGCCAGCAGTTACTCGAGGGCGCGGGTGGAGGTTGGCTACACCTTC
CDR3 protein: CASSYSRARVEVGYTF

clone size: .
V gene: TRBV4-3
D gene: TRBD2
J gene: TRBJ2-3
CDR3 DNA: TGCGCCAGCAGCCCCTTGGGCGGGGGAATCACAGATACGCAGTATTTT
CDR3 protein: CASSPLGGGITDTQYF

clone size: .
V gene: TRBV25-1
D gene: .
J gene: TRBJ2-2
CDR3 DNA: TGTGCCAGCAGTGAATTGGGCAGGTCCACCGGGGAGCTGTTTTTT
CDR3 protein: CASSELGRSTGELFF

clone size: .
V gene: TRBV7-8
D gene: TRBD2
J gene: TRBJ2-1
CDR3 DNA: TGTGCCAGCAGCTTAGGGGCGGGAGAGTGGAATGAGCAGTTCTTC
CDR3 protein: CASSLGAGEWNEQFF

clone size: .
V gene: TRBV29-1
D gene: .
J gene: TRBJ2-2
CDR3 DNA: TGCAGCGTTGTCCCGCTACTGAACACCGGGGAGCTGTTTTTT
CDR3 protein: CSVVPLLNTGELFF

clone size: .
V gene: TRBV9
D gene: TRBD1
J gene: TRBJ2-6
CDR3 DNA: TGTGCCAGCAGCGCCCGGGACAGCCCATCTGGGGCCAACGTCCTGACTTTC
CDR3 protein: CASSARDSPSGANVLTF

clone size: .
V gene: TRBV18
D gene: TRBD1
J gene: TRBJ2-5
CDR3 DNA: TGTGCCAGCTCACAACAACAGGGGCAAGAGACCCAGTACTTC
CDR3 protein: CASSQQQGQETQYF

clone size: .
V gene: TRBV7-2
D gene: .
J gene: TRBJ2-3
CDR3 DNA: TGTGCCAGCAGCTTTTACACAGATACGCAGTATTTT
CDR3 protein: CASSFYTDTQYF